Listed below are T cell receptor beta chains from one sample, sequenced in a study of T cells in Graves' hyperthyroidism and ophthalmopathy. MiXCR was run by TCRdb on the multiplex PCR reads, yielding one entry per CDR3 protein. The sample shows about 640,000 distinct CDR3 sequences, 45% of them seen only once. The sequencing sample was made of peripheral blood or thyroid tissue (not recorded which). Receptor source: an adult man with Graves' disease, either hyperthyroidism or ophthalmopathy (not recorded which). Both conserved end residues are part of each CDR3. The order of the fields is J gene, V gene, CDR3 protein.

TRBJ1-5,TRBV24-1,CATGGDGDSNQPQHF
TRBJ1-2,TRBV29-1,CSVADSTNYGYTF
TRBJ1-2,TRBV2,CASSPRFGYTF
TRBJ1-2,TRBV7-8,CASSTPPPGQIGYTF
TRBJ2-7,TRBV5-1,CASKRTGSYEQYF
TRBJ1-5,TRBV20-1,CSARAPGVRNQPQHF
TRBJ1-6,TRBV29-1,CSVGSHSYNSPLHF
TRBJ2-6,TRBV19,CASMTDLSSGANVLTF
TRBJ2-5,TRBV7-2,CASSLAIAGGRETQYF
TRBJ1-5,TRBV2,CASSSLTGEGRPQHF
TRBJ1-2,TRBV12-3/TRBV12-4,CASRKGYSYGYTF
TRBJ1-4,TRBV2,CASRAAGEKLFF
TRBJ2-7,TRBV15,CATSRDTVGRPYEQYF
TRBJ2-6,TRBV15,CASQRSSGANVLTF
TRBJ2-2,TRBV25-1,CEREGRETGELFF
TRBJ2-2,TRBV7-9,CASSWGMGHTGELFF
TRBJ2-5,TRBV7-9,CASSTDGGSETQYF
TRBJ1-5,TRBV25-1,CVGLGVRQPQHF
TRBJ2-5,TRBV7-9,CASRGSMGTQYF
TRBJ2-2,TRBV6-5,CASSYLGDGIGELFF
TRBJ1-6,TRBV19,CASSIKSRNNSPLHF
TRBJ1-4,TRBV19,CASSIPTGTGNEKLFF
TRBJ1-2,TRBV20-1,CSATTETTYGYTF
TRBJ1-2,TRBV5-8,CASSLEDRAYGYTF